The T cell receptor beta chain described here comes from a study of shared clonotypes between healthy human individuals. CDR3 length equals 18 residues. Germline CDR1 and CDR2: SGHRS and YFSETQ. V shed 1 base, J shed 0 bases, and the junction held 7 bases outside the gene matches. Overall study results and limits: Incomplete sequencing of sorted subsets was indicated by rarefaction despite large depth.

In its sample, this clone was seen once. As yet, its antigen is unknown. Naive CD8 isolation took CD45RO-negative cells positively selected for CCR7 and excluded terminally differentiated effector memory CD45RA+ cells. Several immunoSEQ 96-well plates shared each subset's DNA, each plate a replicate. Libraries were prepared by immunoSEQ multiplex PCR; TCRdb keeps only in-frame clonotypes and omits some of them. Here the sample spans about 2.2 million clones, 90% to 95% being singletons. The sample consisted of naive CD8+ T cells from PBMCs. V is TRBV5-1 and J is TRBJ2-1, with 10 bases fitting TRBD2. The source of this sequence is a man in his late teens or twenties in good health. Some clones in this sample may be carry-over from other donors' samples. DNA for the CDR3: TGCGCCAGCAGCTTGTCCGCTAGCGGGAGTGTCTCCTACAATGAGCAGTTCTTC. Translation: CASSLSASGSVSYNEQFF. Complete variable domain (other parts from reference TRBV5-1 and TRBJ2-1): KAGVTQTPRYLIKTRGQQVTLSCSPISGHRSVSWYQQTPGQGLQFLFEYFSETQRNKGNFPGRFSGRQFSNSRSEMNVSTLELGDSALYLCASSLSASGSVSYNEQFFGPGTRLTVL.